A selection of T cell receptor beta chains follows, all from one sample in a study of shared clonotypes between healthy human individuals. Some clones are missing from TCRdb's copy, which holds only in-frame ones; the method was immunoSEQ multiplex PCR. The sample yields about 680,000 clones, approximately 79% seen once. Sequenced material: memory CD4+ T cells sorted from blood. These receptors all come from a woman aged 25 to 39 in good health. Both conserved end residues are part of each CDR3. A D gene is named only where the DNA matches it firmly. Where a row states a size, it is once, few, many or the class of an expanded clone; other rows omit it.

j_call: TRBJ1-5; clone_size: NA; d_call: NA; v_call: TRBV11-2; cdr3_aa: CASSLDSRAAGGGQPQHF; cdr3_nt: TGTGCCAGCAGCTTAGATTCTAGGGCTGCAGGCGGGGGTCAGCCCCAGCATTTT
j_call: TRBJ2-7; clone_size: NA; d_call: TRBD1; v_call: TRBV18; cdr3_aa: CASSPPPGTAIYEQYF; cdr3_nt: TGTGCCAGCTCACCACCGCCTGGGACAGCAATATACGAGCAGTACTTC
j_call: TRBJ2-1; clone_size: NA; d_call: NA; v_call: TRBV4-1; cdr3_aa: CASSQDGARSYNEQFF; cdr3_nt: TGCGCCAGCAGCCAAGACGGGGCCCGCTCCTACAATGAGCAGTTCTTC
j_call: TRBJ2-1; clone_size: NA; d_call: TRBD2; v_call: TRBV7-9; cdr3_aa: CASSQDPSGNFGEQFF; cdr3_nt: TGTGCCAGCAGCCAAGATCCCAGCGGGAACTTCGGTGAGCAGTTCTTC
j_call: TRBJ2-1; clone_size: once; d_call: TRBD2; v_call: TRBV6-4; cdr3_aa: CASRRNDLAGGDNEQFF; cdr3_nt: TGTGCCAGCAGACGAAACGACCTAGCGGGAGGCGACAATGAGCAGTTCTTC
j_call: TRBJ2-3; clone_size: NA; d_call: TRBD1; v_call: TRBV29-1; cdr3_aa: CSVRNRDRSTDTQYF; cdr3_nt: TGCAGCGTTCGGAACCGGGACAGGAGCACAGATACGCAGTATTTT
j_call: TRBJ2-1; clone_size: NA; d_call: NA; v_call: TRBV5-1; cdr3_aa: CASSLDSGAYNEQFF; cdr3_nt: TGCGCCAGCAGCCTCGATAGCGGAGCCTACAATGAGCAGTTCTTC
j_call: TRBJ2-5; clone_size: NA; d_call: NA; v_call: TRBV6-5; cdr3_aa: CASSLRQEETQYF; cdr3_nt: TGTGCCAGCAGTCTCAGACAGGAAGAGACCCAGTACTTC
j_call: TRBJ2-7; clone_size: NA; d_call: NA; v_call: TRBV18; cdr3_aa: CASSPPSGSYEQYF; cdr3_nt: TGTGCCAGCTCACCACCGTCAGGCTCCTACGAGCAGTACTTC
j_call: TRBJ1-1; clone_size: NA; d_call: NA; v_call: TRBV21-1; cdr3_aa: CASMTGQGGTEAFF; cdr3_nt: TGTGCCAGCATGACGGGACAGGGCGGGACTGAAGCTTTCTTT
j_call: TRBJ2-7; clone_size: NA; d_call: NA; v_call: TRBV11-2; cdr3_aa: CASSLALYEQYF; cdr3_nt: TGTGCCAGCAGCTTAGCCCTTTACGAGCAGTACTTC
j_call: TRBJ2-7; clone_size: NA; d_call: NA; v_call: TRBV30; cdr3_aa: CAWSTRGGEQYF; cdr3_nt: TGTGCCTGGAGTACCAGGGGTGGAGAGCAGTACTTC
j_call: TRBJ2-1; clone_size: NA; d_call: NA; v_call: TRBV28; cdr3_aa: CASSPHQINEQFF; cdr3_nt: TGTGCCAGCAGTCCCCACCAAATTAATGAGCAGTTCTTC
j_call: TRBJ2-3; clone_size: NA; d_call: NA; v_call: TRBV7-9; cdr3_aa: CASSRLWRDTDTQYF; cdr3_nt: TGTGCCAGCAGCCGCCTTTGGCGGGACACAGATACGCAGTATTTT
j_call: TRBJ1-1; clone_size: many; d_call: NA; v_call: TRBV6-1; cdr3_aa: CASSPQGPANTEAFF; cdr3_nt: TGTGCCAGCAGTCCGCAGGGACCGGCGAACACTGAAGCTTTCTTT
j_call: TRBJ2-3; clone_size: NA; d_call: NA; v_call: TRBV2; cdr3_aa: CASSEATGIKYF; cdr3_nt: TGTGCCAGCAGTGAAGCCACGGGAATCAAGTATTTT
j_call: TRBJ1-1; clone_size: NA; d_call: NA; v_call: TRBV9; cdr3_aa: CASSVGGRGASPSLNTEAFF; cdr3_nt: TGTGCCAGCAGCGTAGGCGGCAGGGGAGCTTCCCCGAGTCTGAACACTGAAGCTTTCTTT
j_call: TRBJ2-1; clone_size: NA; d_call: TRBD2; v_call: TRBV7-3; cdr3_aa: CASSLGASGSNEQFF; cdr3_nt: TGTGCCAGCAGCTTAGGGGCTAGCGGGAGTAATGAGCAGTTCTTC
j_call: TRBJ1-5; clone_size: NA; d_call: NA; v_call: TRBV27; cdr3_aa: CASSLRQDRNQPQHF; cdr3_nt: TGTGCCAGCAGCCTTCGTCAGGACAGAAATCAGCCCCAGCATTTT
j_call: TRBJ1-4; clone_size: few; d_call: NA; v_call: TRBV2; cdr3_aa: CASSMQGALFF; cdr3_nt: TGTGCCAGCAGTATGCAGGGAGCACTGTTTTTT
j_call: TRBJ2-1; clone_size: NA; d_call: TRBD2; v_call: TRBV2; cdr3_aa: CASRVTFGAGGMAYNEQFF; cdr3_nt: TGTGCCAGCAGGGTAACCTTTGGAGCGGGAGGGATGGCCTACAATGAGCAGTTCTTC
j_call: TRBJ2-6; clone_size: NA; d_call: NA; v_call: TRBV5-8; cdr3_aa: CASRRPFLGANVLTF; cdr3_nt: TGTGCCAGCAGACGACCGTTCCTTGGGGCCAACGTCCTGACTTTC
j_call: TRBJ2-3; clone_size: few; d_call: NA; v_call: TRBV7-2; cdr3_aa: CASSLALRFASTDTQYF; cdr3_nt: TGTGCCAGCAGCTTAGCGCTTCGGTTTGCTAGCACAGATACGCAGTATTTT
j_call: TRBJ2-5; clone_size: NA; d_call: TRBD2; v_call: TRBV28; cdr3_aa: CASSFIATGGTQETQYF; cdr3_nt: TGTGCCAGCAGTTTTATAGCGACGGGAGGAACGCAAGAGACCCAGTACTTC
j_call: TRBJ2-1; clone_size: NA; d_call: NA; v_call: TRBV15; cdr3_aa: CATSRDLSGEQFF; cdr3_nt: TGTGCCACCAGCAGAGATTTGAGCGGTGAGCAGTTCTTC
j_call: TRBJ2-2; clone_size: NA; d_call: TRBD2; v_call: TRBV9; cdr3_aa: CASSEGLAGTGELFF; cdr3_nt: TGTGCCAGCAGCGAGGGACTAGCGGGAACCGGGGAGCTGTTTTTT